This T cell receptor (beta chain) is from a study of Ad26.COV2.S vaccination and SARS-CoV-2 variants. Some clones are missing from TCRdb's copy, which holds only in-frame ones; the method was immunoSEQ multiplex PCR. Among about 420,000 clones listed, roughly 90% were seen once. Treatment denoted: some 20 received Ad26.COV2.S at low or high dose, single or two shots; 5 received placebo; per-sample allocation not given. Each sample was drawn 63 days after the first injection (of vaccine or placebo). There are a few counts of this clone. The CDR3 runs to 15 residues. Germline assignment: CDR1 SGDLS and CDR2 YYNGEE. V lost 4 bases to trimming and J lost 5 bases; unmatched junction nucleotides: 7.

The starting material was peripheral blood, obtained in a trial of Ad26.COV2.S vaccine versus placebo. This receptor was taken from a person aged 18-65 years who received the Ad26.COV2.S COVID-19 vaccine or a placebo. The chain links TRBV9 to TRBJ1-5; 9 nucleotides line up with TRBD1. DNA of the CDR3: TGTGCCAGCAGCCCTGCGGGACAGGGCTATCAGCCCCAGCATTTT. It yields the protein CASSPAGQGYQPQHF.